A selection of T cell receptor beta chains follows, all from one sample in a study of cytomegalovirus exposure and HLA in healthy donors. Using immunoSEQ multiplex PCR, the repertoire was profiled, and TCRdb retains in-frame clones only, with some absent. This table has approximately 150,000 clones, roughly 74% appearing once. Specimen: PBMCs. Receptor source: a man aged 18 to 29 in good health and CMV-seropositive. CDR3s include the opening cysteine and the closing phenylalanine or tryptophan.

V gene | CDR3 protein
TRBV6-5 | CASSSHGYEQYF
TRBV6-1 | CASPGQGFGTQYF
TRBV18 | CASSHSSGRGNQPQHF
TRBV28 | CASRSSGNPYEQYF
TRBV5-4 | CASSLAVSSATSTIYNEQFF
TRBV9 | CASSVAGAGYEQYF
TRBV2 | CASSIVDSPILSGEQFF
TRBV29-1 | CSVEARGVTQYF
TRBV18 | CASSPFATRELGGELFF
TRBV4-1 | CARSQGLAGVTDTQYF
TRBV7-2 | CASSLDTSGTDTQYF
TRBV5-4 | CASSLSGTGGNEQYF
TRBV5-4 | CASSLELAGDTQYF
TRBV14 | CASSHLISGLYF
TRBV30 | CAWSVGQGAEEQYF
TRBV2 | CASSEAPYQPQHF
TRBV30 | CAWSVQGAREQYF
TRBV7-2 | CASTLLPGTDYEQYF
TRBV6-5 | CATTSGTYNEQFF
TRBV5-1 | CASSATGGVRTDTQYF
TRBV4-1 | CASSQDTSGSSEQYF
TRBV27 | CATQWASGTGELFF
TRBV29-1 | CSVSNSGLAGTYEQYF
TRBV5-1 | CASSFSGNEQFF
TRBV5-8 | CASSPGGITGYGYTF
TRBV5-1 | CAPGLLETQYF
TRBV27 | CASSLRPLLGQFF
TRBV7-3 | CASSLSGSPQNTGELFF
TRBV5-1 | CASSMGLRGYEQYF
TRBV7-8 | CASRPSAGTGSYEQYF
TRBV27 | CASSFKAGGNEQYF
TRBV2 | CASRSSEGTDTQYF
TRBV13 | CASSLKGTGDITDTQYF
TRBV10-3 | CASSPGRDQPQHF
TRBV7-7 | CASSSRGQPWGETQYF
TRBV5-1 | CASSSGQGAWNEQFF
TRBV5-1 | CASSNGLISTDTQYF
TRBV7-6 | CASSSLAGGTSTDTQYF
TRBV6-1 | CASIERRSTDTQYF
TRBV21-1 | CASSKTGETFSYEQYF
TRBV19 | CASSIWTGNTEAFF
TRBV2 | CARRLAGSTDTQYF